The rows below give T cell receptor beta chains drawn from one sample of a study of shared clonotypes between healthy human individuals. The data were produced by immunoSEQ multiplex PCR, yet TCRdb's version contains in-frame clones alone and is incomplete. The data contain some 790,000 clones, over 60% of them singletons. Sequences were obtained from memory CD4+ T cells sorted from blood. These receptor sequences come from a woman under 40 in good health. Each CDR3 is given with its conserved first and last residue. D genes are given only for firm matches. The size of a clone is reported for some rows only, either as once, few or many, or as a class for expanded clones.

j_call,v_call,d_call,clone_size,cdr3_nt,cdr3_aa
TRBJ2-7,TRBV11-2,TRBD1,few,TGTGCCAGCAGCTTAGTGAGGGCAGGGGGCATCGAGCAGTACTTC,CASSLVRAGGIEQYF
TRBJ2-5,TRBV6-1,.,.,TGTGCCAGCAGTGTACAGGGACGAGAGACCCAGTACTTC,CASSVQGRETQYF
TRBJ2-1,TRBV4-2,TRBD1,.,TGTGCCAGCAGTGGGACAGGGGGCGCCTCAAATGAGCAGTTCTTC,CASSGTGGASNEQFF
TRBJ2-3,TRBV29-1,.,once,TGCAGCGTTGATCAGGGAACAGATACGCAGTATTTT,CSVDQGTDTQYF
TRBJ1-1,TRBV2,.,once,TGTGCCAGCAGTGAGCAGTATTACACTGAAGCTTTCTTT,CASSEQYYTEAFF
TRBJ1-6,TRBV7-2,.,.,TGTGCCAGCAGCTTGGACCAGGCGGTTAATTCACCCCTCCACTTT,CASSLDQAVNSPLHF
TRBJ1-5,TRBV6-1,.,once,TGTGCCTCCATGGGAGGGACATCCTCCTATCAGCCCCAGCATTTT,CASMGGTSSYQPQHF
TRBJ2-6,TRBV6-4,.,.,TGTGCCAGCAAGCCGTCTGGGGCCAACGTCCTGACTTTC,CASKPSGANVLTF
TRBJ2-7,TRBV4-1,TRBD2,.,TGCGCCAGCAGCCAGACCTGGACTAGCGGGAGGCAGTACTTC,CASSQTWTSGRQYF
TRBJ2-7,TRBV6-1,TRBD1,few,TGTGCCAGCAGTGAATTCAGAAGGGGGCTATCCTACGAGCAGTACTTC,CASSEFRRGLSYEQYF
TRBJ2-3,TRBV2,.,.,TGTGCCAGCATAGTAGCGACTAGCACAGATACGCAGTATTTT,CASIVATSTDTQYF
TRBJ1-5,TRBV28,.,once,TGTGCCAGCAGCCTCCGACAGGATAGCAATCAGCCCCAGCATTTT,CASSLRQDSNQPQHF
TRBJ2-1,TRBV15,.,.,TGTGCCACCAGTGGCGGAGCTAACAATGAGCAGTTCTTC,CATSGGANNEQFF
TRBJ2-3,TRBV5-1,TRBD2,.,TGCGCCAGCAGACTCGGGACTAGCGGGCTCACAGATACGCAGTATTTT,CASRLGTSGLTDTQYF
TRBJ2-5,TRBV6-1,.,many,TGTGCCAGCGGGAGGACGGGCGTAGCGGAGACCCAGTACTTC,CASGRTGVAETQYF
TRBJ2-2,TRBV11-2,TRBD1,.,TGTGCCAGCAGCTTAGGCGCCAGGGGGCAAGGGAACACCGGGGAGCTGTTTTTT,CASSLGARGQGNTGELFF
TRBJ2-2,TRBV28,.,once,TGTGCCAGCAGCGGGACTCTGAACACCGGGGAGCTGTTTTTT,CASSGTLNTGELFF
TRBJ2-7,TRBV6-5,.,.,TGTGCCAGCAGTTACGCGGACGTCGGCGAGCAGTACTTC,CASSYADVGEQYF
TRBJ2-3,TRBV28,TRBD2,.,TGTGCCAGCAGTTTATCCATAGCGGGAGACACAGATACGCAGTATTTT,CASSLSIAGDTDTQYF
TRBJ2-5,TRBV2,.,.,TGTGCCAGCAGTGAACGAAGCGGGACCCAGTACTTC,CASSERSGTQYF
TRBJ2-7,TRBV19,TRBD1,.,TGTGCCAGTCGTAGGGACAGGCTCTCCGAGCAGTACTTC,CASRRDRLSEQYF
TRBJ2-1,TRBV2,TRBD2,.,TGTGCCAGTGAAACCGGGACTAGCGGCTACAATGAGCAGTTCTTC,CASETGTSGYNEQFF
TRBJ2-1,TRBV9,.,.,TGTGCCAGCAGCGCCCTACACAGGGGCGGGGGTAATGAGCAGTTCTTC,CASSALHRGGGNEQFF
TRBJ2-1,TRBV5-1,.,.,TGCGCCAGCAGTAAGGATAAGTTTGGCTACAATGAGCAGTTCTTC,CASSKDKFGYNEQFF
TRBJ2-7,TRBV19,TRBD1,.,TGTGCCAGTAGTAGGACAGGGGGCGCAGCCTACGAGCAGTACTTC,CASSRTGGAAYEQYF
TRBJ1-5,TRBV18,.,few,TGTGCCAGCTTACAAGGGAGCAATCAGCCCCAGCATTTT,CASLQGSNQPQHF
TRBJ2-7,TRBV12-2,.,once,TGTGCAAGTCGCTTAGCGGACATAGCGGGAGGTAACGGCTACGAGCAGTACTTC,CASRLADIAGGNGYEQYF
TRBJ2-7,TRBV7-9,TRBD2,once,TGTGCCAGCAGCCCAGCTAGGAGCGGGAGTTACGAGCAGTACTTC,CASSPARSGSYEQYF
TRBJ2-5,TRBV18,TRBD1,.,TGTGCCAGCTCACCCCAGGGGGTGAAGACCCAGTACTTC,CASSPQGVKTQYF
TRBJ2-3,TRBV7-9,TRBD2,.,TGTGCCAGCAGCCCAGATGGGACTAGCGGTAGCACAGATACGCAGTATTTT,CASSPDGTSGSTDTQYF
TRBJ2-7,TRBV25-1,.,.,TGTGCCAGCAGCCTTGATCGACGGGAACCCTACGAGCAGTACTTC,CASSLDRREPYEQYF
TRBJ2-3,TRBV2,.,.,TGTGCCAGCAGACAGGGAGCAGATACGCAGTATTTT,CASRQGADTQYF
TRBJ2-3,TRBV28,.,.,TGTGCCAGCAGTTTGCCGTTATTGGCAGATACGCAGTATTTT,CASSLPLLADTQYF
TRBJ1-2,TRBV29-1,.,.,TGCAGCGTCACCCAAGCTAGGGATAACTATGGCTACACCTTC,CSVTQARDNYGYTF
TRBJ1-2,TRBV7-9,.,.,TGTGCCAGCAGCCCCGGACAGCCCTCAGGCGGCTACACCTTC,CASSPGQPSGGYTF
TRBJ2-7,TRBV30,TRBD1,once,TGTGCCTGCACAGGGGACGGCAGGCGCCGAGAGCAGTACTTC,CACTGDGRRREQYF
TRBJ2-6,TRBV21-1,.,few,TGTGCCAGCAGCACATACTGCACAAGCTCTGGGGCCAACGTCCTGACTTTC,CASSTYCTSSGANVLTF
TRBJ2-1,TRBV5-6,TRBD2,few,TGTGCCAGCAGCTTGGTGGCGGGAGGCAGAGCTAACAATGAGCAGTTCTTC,CASSLVAGGRANNEQFF
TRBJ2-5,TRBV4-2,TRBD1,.,TGTGCCAGCAGCCAAGATGACAGGGAAGAGACCCAGTACTTC,CASSQDDREETQYF
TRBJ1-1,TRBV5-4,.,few,TGTGCCAGCATGGGGGTGAACACTGAAGCTTTCTTT,CASMGVNTEAFF
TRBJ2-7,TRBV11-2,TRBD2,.,TGTGCCAGCAGCTTAGTGGGAGGCGGGAGGGCCTCTTACGAGCAGTACTTC,CASSLVGGGRASYEQYF
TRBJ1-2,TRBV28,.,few,TGTGCCAGCCGACAGCTCGCTGATGGCTACACCTTC,CASRQLADGYTF